This T cell receptor beta chain was retrieved from a study of blood T cell repertoires in COVID-19. On the study more broadly: The United States, Italy and Spain provided the acute and convalescent COVID-19 samples. Nucleic acid was either cDNA or gDNA, and it came from T cells, B-cell-depleted T cells, or PBMCs.

Residents of 24 US areas, aged about 18 to 89 years, made up the participants. Trimming stripped 3 bases from V and 5 bases from J, with 8 bases between. Germline loops: CDR1 SGHRS, CDR2 YFSETQ. CDR3 size: 12 residues. Original handling: Amplified reference gene primers provided the basis for estimating nucleated cell counts. The method was immunoSEQ multiplex PCR; TCRdb's version includes in-frame clones alone and lacks a portion of them. The V and J calls and clone size are taken from that table; D and trimming were inferred from the DNA. The sample contains approximately 240,000 clones, 87% of which appear only once.

Sequencing input: PBMCs or T cells enriched from blood (not recorded which). The genes are TRBV5-1 and TRBJ2-5, with D perhaps TRBD1 (6 bases). This receptor was identified in a woman aged 30 to 39 with acute COVID-19. CDR3 amino acids: CASSSTGETQYF. The DNA for the CDR3 is TGCGCCAGCAGCTCAACAGGGGAGACCCAGTACTTC.